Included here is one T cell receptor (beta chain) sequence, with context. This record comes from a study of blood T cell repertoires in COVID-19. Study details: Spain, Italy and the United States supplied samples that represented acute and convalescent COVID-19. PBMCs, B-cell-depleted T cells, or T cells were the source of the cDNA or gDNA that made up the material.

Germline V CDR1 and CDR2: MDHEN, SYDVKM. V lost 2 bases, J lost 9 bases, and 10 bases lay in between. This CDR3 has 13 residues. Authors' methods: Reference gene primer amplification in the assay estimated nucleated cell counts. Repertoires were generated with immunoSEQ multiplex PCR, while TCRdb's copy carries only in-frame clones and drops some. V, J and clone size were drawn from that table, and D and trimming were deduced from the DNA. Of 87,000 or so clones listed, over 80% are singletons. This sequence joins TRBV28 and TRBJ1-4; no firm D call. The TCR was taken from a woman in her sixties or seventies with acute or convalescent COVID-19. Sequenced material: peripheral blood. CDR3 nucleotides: TGTGCCAGCAGTTTAGGTGGTAGAAAAAAACTGTTTTTT. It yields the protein CASSLGGRKKLFF.